This T cell receptor (beta chain) came from a study of T cells after yellow fever vaccination. In the study overall: It was SMART-Seq v4 Ultra Low Input that prepared the fractions with low cell numbers.

This CDR3 spans 13 amino acids. The V end lost 2 bases, the J end lost 6 bases, and 7 bases lay between the germline ends. Germline V CDR1 and CDR2: MNHEY, SVGEGT. TCRdb recomputed calls from the 5' RACE reads with MiXCR, one row per CDR3 protein. The sample carries fewer than 650,000 distinct CDR3 sequences, about a fifth recorded once. Details on this clonotype: Its antigen is not identified.

General study points: Weaker, the secondary response had a peak occurring faster, on day 5 versus 15. The booster response re-showed most primary clones: approximately 95% CD4, around 87% CD8.

The sequence was obtained from a young man who received the YFV17D yellow fever vaccine. Material: PBMCs, obtained approximately 20 days after the first yellow fever vaccination. The genes are TRBV6-2 or TRBV6-3 and TRBJ2-2, with D perhaps TRBD1 (5 bases). The CDR3 region is CASSYPGPGELFF. CDR3 DNA sequence: TGTGCCAGCAGTTACCCAGGGCCCGGGGAGCTGTTTTTT.